These 26 T cell receptor beta chains were all obtained from the same sample, sequenced in a study of PD-L1 blockade in urothelial cancer. Sequencing used immunoSEQ multiplex PCR; TCRdb keeps in-frame clones, though not all of them. The table has 30,000 to 45,000 clones, around 90% seen once. This material consisted of PBMCs, taken around atezolizumab (anti-PD-L1) treatment. The receptors were gathered from a man aged 65 to 85 with urothelial cancer.

This clone appeared once. The chain is built from TRBV19 and TRBJ2-1; D remains ambiguous. Germline-derived CDR1 and CDR2 are LNHDA and SQIVND (reference sequence). V lost 8 bases and J 0 bases, leaving 8 bases between the germline ends. The CDR3 extends over 13 amino acids. The CDR3 region is CASHRGSYNEQFF. DNA of the CDR3: TGTGCCAGTCATAGAGGCTCCTACAATGAGCAGTTCTTC.

V is TRBV27 and J is TRBJ2-3, with a weak D call TRBD2 (6 bases). CDR1 is MNHEY, CDR2 SMNVEV, per germline (reference sequence). Between the trimmed V and J ends, which lost 4 bases and 5 bases, there was a span of 19 bases. This CDR3 contains 16 residues. CDR3 region: CASSSPVSGNLDTQYF. CDR3 DNA sequence: TGTGCCAGCAGTTCGCCCGTTAGCGGAAACCTAGATACGCAGTATTTT.

The CDR3 nucleotides are TGTGCCAGCAGCTTAACCTATGACAGCTACAATGAGCAGTTCTTC. Protein sequence: CASSLTYDSYNEQFF. The chain recombines TRBV7-3 with TRBJ2-1; tentative D call: TRBD1 (5 bases). The CDR3 is made up of 15 amino acids. From germline, CDR1 is SGHTA and CDR2 FQGTGA. The V end lost 0 bases, the J end lost 3 bases, and 9 bases lay between the germline ends.

The rearrangement joins TRBV5-4 to TRBJ2-1; 15 bases fit TRBD2. J lost 1 base, V lost 3 bases, and 2 bases had no gene match. The length of the CDR3 is 17 residues. Germline V gene data show CDR1 as SGHNT and CDR2 as YYREEE (reference sequence). The DNA of the CDR3 is TGTGCCAGCAGCTCCGGACTAGCGGGAGGGTCCTACAATGAGCAGTTCTTC. Its protein is CASSSGLAGGSYNEQFF.

V is TRBV5-1 and J is TRBJ2-7; 8 bases are a match to TRBD1. Trimming took 3 bases from V and 2 from J; bases not matched to a gene: 4. There are 14 residues in the CDR3. Looked up from germline, CDR1 is SGHRS and CDR2 is YFSETQ. The CDR3 nucleotides read TGCGCCAGCAGCTCCTCGACAGGGGCCTACGAGCAGTACTTC. This translates into CASSSSTGAYEQYF.

The chain combines TRBV28 with TRBJ1-1; the D is unclear. Trimming took 11 bases from V and 0 from J, leaving 13 bases between them. Germline V lookup: CDR1 MDHEN, CDR2 SYDVKM. The CDR3 is 13 amino acids. The CDR3 loop reads CAAKGEVNTEAFF. In nucleotides, the CDR3 is TGTGCCGCTAAGGGAGAAGTGAACACTGAAGCTTTCTTT. Supplemented by reference TRBV28 and TRBJ1-1, the full variable domain reads DVKVTQSSRYLVKRTGEKVFLECVQDMDHENMFWYRQDPGLGLRLIYFSYDVKMKEKGDIPEGYSVSREKKERFSLILESASTNQTSMYLCAAKGEVNTEAFFGQGTRLTVV.

The rearrangement uses TRBV28 and TRBJ2-7, with D perhaps matching TRBD1 (6 bases). V lost 6 bases and J lost 0, with 9 bases in between. Per germline, CDR1 MDHEN and CDR2 SYDVKM. The length of the CDR3 is 13 residues. Written as DNA, the CDR3 is TGTGCCAGCAGAAGGGACACCTCCTACGAGCAGTACTTC. Residues: CASRRDTSYEQYF.

This sequence joins TRBV2 and TRBJ2-5; 11 bases map to TRBD1. The germline gives CDR1 SNHLY, CDR2 FYNNEI. There are 15 residues in the CDR3. Germline trimming cut 6 bases from V and 4 bases from J; bases unmatched to any gene: 7. The CDR3 protein is CASRPGQGGGETQYF. CDR3 in DNA: TGTGCCAGCAGGCCGGGACAGGGGGGAGGAGAGACCCAGTACTTC.

V usage is TRBV27 and J usage is TRBJ2-7; the match to TRBD1 covers 9 bases. CDR3 length: 13 amino acids. Trimming took 6 bases from V and 7 from J; bases not matched to a gene: 7. Per germline, CDR1 MNHEY and CDR2 SMNVEV (reference sequence). CDR3 coding DNA: TGTGCCAGCAGAGGGACAGGGCTTGGGGAGCAGTACTTC. It specifies CASRGTGLGEQYF.

This clone was recorded only once. The gene calls are TRBV7-3 and TRBJ2-2; maybe TRBD1 (5 bases). The ends were cut back, 2 bases at V and 0 bases at J, with 13 bases in the middle. This CDR3 has 17 amino acids. Germline lookup yields CDR1 SGHTA and CDR2 FQGTGA. CDR3 coding DNA: TGTGCCAGCAGCTTAGCCCTTAGCAGGGCGAACACCGGGGAGCTGTTTTTT. Its protein is CASSLALSRANTGELFF.

The chain recombines TRBV29-1 with TRBJ1-1; 8 bases line up with TRBD1. CDR1 is SQVTM, CDR2 ANQGSEA, per germline. The CDR3 is 12 residues long. DNA of the CDR3: TGCAGTGGGACAGGAGGTTACACTGAAGCTTTCTTT. As protein: CSGTGGYTEAFF. Looking up the rest from reference TRBV29-1 and TRBJ1-1 gives the full variable domain: SAVISQKPSRDICQRGTSLTIQCQVDSQVTMMFWYRQQPGQSLTLIATANQGSEATYESGFVIDKFPISRPNLTFSTLTVSNMSPEDSSIYLCSGTGGYTEAFFGQGTRLTVV.

The genes are TRBV5-1 and TRBJ1-2, with D possibly matching TRBD1 (5 bases). The CDR3 has 13 residues. V lost 6 bases and J 0 bases, leaving 9 bases between the germline ends. Germline loops: CDR1 SGHRS, CDR2 YFSETQ. The CDR3 here is CASKEGANYGYTF. CDR3 in DNA: TGCGCCAGCAAAGAAGGGGCTAACTATGGCTACACCTTC.

A single count supports this clone. J is TRBJ2-7 and V is TRBV28; 10 positions match TRBD2. Trimming took 7 bases from V and 5 from J; bases not matched to a gene: 5. CDR3 length: 13 residues. In germline, CDR1 is MDHEN, CDR2 SYDVKM. The CDR3 DNA follows: TGTGCCAGCAATGAGCGGGAGGGTCACGAGCAGTACTTC. Protein product: CASNEREGHEQYF.

V usage is TRBV9 and J usage is TRBJ2-2, with 7 bases lining up with TRBD2. Germline V lookup: CDR1 SGDLS, CDR2 YYNGEE. The CDR3 extends over 16 amino acids. V trimming: 1 base; J trimming: 7 bases; junction bases outside the gene matches: 10. CDR3 coding DNA: TGTGCCAGCAGCGTATGGGGCGGGAGTGAAGGCGGGGAGCTGTTTTTT. This translates into CASSVWGGSEGGELFF.

The chain has TRBV9 and TRBJ2-2, with 8 positions matching TRBD2. The germline gives CDR1 SGDLS, CDR2 YYNGEE. Trimming at V came to 0 bases and at J to 0 bases, leaving 7 bases not matched to a gene. CDR3 length equals 18 residues. The DNA of the CDR3 is TGTGCCAGCAGCGTAGGGGACCCGGGACTAGCGAACACCGGGGAGCTGTTTTTT. Translation gives CASSVGDPGLANTGELFF.

The rearrangement links TRBV6-5 to TRBJ2-3; D ambiguous. The CDR3 is 15 amino acids. V gave up 6 bases and J gave up 2 bases, with 15 bases separating them. Germline CDR1 MNHEY, CDR2 SVGAGI. The chain's CDR3 is CASRSTAPTTDTQYF. The CDR3 DNA is TGTGCCAGCAGGTCGACTGCTCCAACCACAGATACGCAGTATTTT.

The gene calls are TRBV28 and TRBJ1-2; D ambiguous. The germline V gene has CDR1 MDHEN and CDR2 SYDVKM. Trimming left V 8 bases short and J 4 bases short, with 14 bases between. The CDR3 runs to 13 residues. The CDR3 reads CASDGEASYGYTF. CDR3 sequence (DNA): TGTGCCAGCGACGGAGAGGCTAGCTATGGCTACACCTTC.

The chain couples TRBV7-3 to TRBJ2-3; TRBD2 agrees at 13 bases. Germline CDR1 is SGHTA and CDR2 is FQGTGA. Trimming cost V 6 bases and J 4 bases; bases outside gene matches: 4. This CDR3 has 15 amino acids. The CDR3 DNA reads as TGTGCCAGCAGTCCACTAGCGGGAGGGCCAGATACGCAGTATTTT. Residues: CASSPLAGGPDTQYF.

This sequence joins TRBV7-6 and TRBJ2-3; the match to TRBD2 covers 11 bases. Germline V gives CDR1 SGHVS, CDR2 FNYEAQ. V shed 1 base, J shed 5 bases, and the junction held 5 bases outside the gene matches. This CDR3 spans 16 amino acids. The CDR3: CASSLVLAGVGDTQYF. The CDR3 nucleotides are TGTGCCAGCAGCTTAGTACTAGCGGGAGTTGGAGATACGCAGTATTTT.

The gene calls are TRBV7-8 and TRBJ2-7, with D possibly TRBD2 on 6 matching bases. Trimming removed 4 bases at V and 4 bases at J, with 14 bases between. CDR1 is SGHVS and CDR2 is FQNEAQ in the germline V gene. The CDR3 totals 14 residues. The CDR3 DNA is TGTGCCAGCAGCTGGCGTTTTGGGGGGTACGAGCAGTACTTC. Protein product: CASSWRFGGYEQYF.

The chain couples TRBV28 to TRBJ2-1; D is undetermined. V shed 5 bases and J shed 3 bases, with 11 bases lying between them. Germline loops: CDR1 MDHEN, CDR2 SYDVKM. This CDR3 comprises 14 residues. The CDR3 DNA sequence: TGTGCCAGCAGTCCGCAGGTAGTCTACAATGAGCAGTTCTTC. This gives the protein CASSPQVVYNEQFF.

The chain carries TRBV19 and TRBJ1-1, with D maybe TRBD1 (6 bases). Germline V gene data show CDR1 as LNHDA and CDR2 as SQIVND (reference sequence). The germline V and J ends were trimmed by 7 bases and 4 bases, with 19 bases remaining between them. The CDR3 totals 15 residues. The CDR3 here is CASIEAGGLGTEAFF. CDR3 coding DNA: TGTGCCAGTATCGAGGCCGGGGGGCTCGGCACTGAAGCTTTCTTT.

This clone was recorded a few times. The same CDR3 arises from other DNA sequences in this sample as well. V usage is TRBV15 and J usage is TRBJ2-7, with 10 nucleotides matching TRBD1. Trimming removed 1 base from V and 2 bases from J; junction bases left unmatched: 5. The germline V gene encodes CDR1 LNHNV and CDR2 YYDKDF (reference sequence). The CDR3 sequence is 16 residues long. The chain's CDR3 is CATSRATTGGTYEQYF. The CDR3 nucleotides read TGTGCCACCAGCAGAGCTACGACAGGGGGCACCTACGAGCAGTACTTC. The variable domain in full, with the rest retrieved from reference TRBV15 and TRBJ2-7, is DAMVIQNPRYQVTQFGKPVTLSCSQTLNHNVMYWYQQKSSQAPKLLFHYYDKDFNNEADTPDNFQSRRPNTSFCFLDIRSPGLGDTAMYLCATSRATTGGTYEQYFGPGTRLTVT.

The J gene is TRBJ1-6, the V gene TRBV6-5, with 7 nucleotides matching TRBD1. The germline CDR1 and CDR2 sequences are MNHEY and SVGAGI. This CDR3 has 13 residues. J lost 10 bases, V lost 5 bases, and 5 bases had no gene match. CDR3 coding DNA: TGTGCCAGCAGTCGCACAGGGGACTCACCCCTCCACTTT. Its protein product is CASSRTGDSPLHF.

The CDR3 is CASSLTREPWDEQFF. The DNA for the CDR3 is TGTGCCAGCAGCTTAACCCGGGAGCCCTGGGATGAGCAGTTCTTC. This rearrangement joins TRBV7-2 to TRBJ2-1, with D maybe TRBD2 (6 bases). Germline V CDR1 and CDR2: SGHTA, FQGNSA. The CDR3 totals 15 residues. The germline V and J ends were trimmed by 2 bases and 8 bases, with 16 bases remaining between them. The full variable domain, rest sourced from reference TRBV7-2 and TRBJ2-1, is GAGVSQSPSNKVTEKGKDVELRCDPISGHTALYWYRQSLGQGLEFLIYFQGNSAPDKSGLPSDRFSAERTGGSVSTLTIQRTQQEDSAVYLCASSLTREPWDEQFFGPGTRLTVL.

The chain employs TRBV18 and TRBJ1-1; D perhaps matches TRBD1 (6 bases). Germline V gene data show CDR1 as KGHSH and CDR2 as LQKENI. Trimming took 8 bases from V and 1 from J, leaving 11 bases between them. The CDR3 is made up of 13 amino acids. CDR3 region: CASIADRNTEAFF. The CDR3 DNA reads as TGTGCCAGCATCGCGGACAGGAACACTGAAGCTTTCTTT.